The 14 T cell receptor beta chains in this list originate from one sample, sequenced in a study of blood T cell repertoires in COVID-19. TCRdb's copy holds only in-frame clones and misses some; the assay was immunoSEQ multiplex PCR. The table shows some 300,000 clones, with 70% to 90% occurring only once. Sequenced: peripheral blood. The receptor set was obtained from a woman aged 50 to 65 with COVID-19, enrolled during active disease.

This clone was recorded once. The chain carries TRBV11-2 and TRBJ1-6; D is unresolved. With 2 bases removed from V and 8 bases from J, the gap between germline ends came to 10 bases. Germline V gene sequence: CDR1 SGHAT, CDR2 FQNNGV. The CDR3 extends over 14 amino acids. This CDR3 reads CASSLRLSDSPLHF. The CDR3 DNA is TGTGCCAGCAGCTTACGATTATCGGATTCACCCCTCCACTTT.

The rearrangement uses TRBV19 and TRBJ2-7; TRBD2 matches 10 bases. The CDR3 has 15 amino acids. The germline V gene encodes CDR1 LNHDA and CDR2 SQIVND (reference sequence). Trimming cost V 3 bases and J 2 bases; bases outside gene matches: 4. CDR3 loop: CASSILAGEAYEQYF. CDR3 nucleotides: TGTGCCAGTAGTATTCTAGCGGGAGAGGCCTACGAGCAGTACTTC.

The rearrangement joins TRBV19 to TRBJ2-2, with 7 bases lining up with TRBD1. The V segment lost 7 bases and the J segment 0 bases; nucleotides outside the gene matches: 11. This CDR3 is built from 17 residues. Germline CDR1 and CDR2: LNHDA and SQIVND (reference sequence). The CDR3 loop reads CASNPLAGTANTGELFF. For the CDR3, the DNA is TGTGCCAGTAACCCCCTTGCTGGGACAGCGAACACCGGGGAGCTGTTTTTT.

This chain connects TRBV6-5 to TRBJ2-1; D might be TRBD2 (6 bases). Germline V lookup: CDR1 MNHEY, CDR2 SVGAGI. The CDR3 has 14 amino acids. V was cut by 9 bases and J by 4 bases, with 16 bases left in between. The CDR3 nucleotides are TGTGCCAGTCATGATGGAGGGGCTTACAATGAGCAGTTCTTC. Protein sequence: CASHDGGAYNEQFF.

V is TRBV4-1 and J is TRBJ1-2, with D possibly matching TRBD1 (5 bases). This CDR3 contains 14 residues. V was trimmed by 1 base and J by 8 bases, leaving 14 bases between them. Germline loops: CDR1 MGHRA, CDR2 YSYEKL. CDR3 amino acids: CASSQAEGPLGYTF. For the CDR3, the DNA is TGCGCCAGCAGCCAAGCGGAGGGACCCCTGGGCTACACCTTC.

This clone turned up a few times. This chain connects TRBV21-1 to TRBJ1-1; the table's D call, TRBD1, was not checked against the DNA. TRBV21-1 is a listed pseudogene. CDR3 length: 19 residues. CDR3 protein: CASSKEGGVRGLNCTEAFF. In DNA, the CDR3 is TGTGCCAGCAGCAAAGAGGGCGGGGTCAGGGGGCTGAATTGTACTGAAGCTTTCTTT.

V and J are TRBV20-1 and TRBJ1-2; tentatively, D is TRBD1 (5 bases). This CDR3 has 12 residues. V lost 6 bases and J 7 bases, leaving 15 bases between the germline ends. In germline, CDR1 is DFQATT, CDR2 SNEGSKA (reference sequence). Written as DNA, the CDR3 is TGCAGTGCCAGTCAGACAGCTAGTGGCTACACCTTC. It translates to CSASQTASGYTF.

The chain recombines TRBV3-1 (or the pseudogene TRBV3-2) with TRBJ1-1; D is unclear. V lost 5 bases and J lost 4, with 14 bases in between. This CDR3 is built from 14 residues. CDR1 is LGHDT and CDR2 is YNNKEL in the germline V gene (reference sequence). In DNA, the CDR3 is TGTGCCAGCAGCACATACGATGGAGGCACTGAAGCTTTCTTT. Amino acid sequence: CASSTYDGGTEAFF.

The chain employs TRBV4-1 and TRBJ1-5; unclear D gene. The CDR3 sequence is 17 residues long. Trimming shortened V by 0 bases and J by 2 bases, and 14 bases separated the two germline ends. Germline lookup yields CDR1 MGHRA and CDR2 YSYEKL. CDR3 nucleotide sequence: TGCGCCAGCAGCCAAGATTGGGCCGGAGGAGGCAATCAGCCCCAGCATTTT. Its protein product is CASSQDWAGGGNQPQHF.

The chain is built from TRBV4-1 and TRBJ1-6, with no clear D. Germline CDR1 reads MGHRA; CDR2 reads YSYEKL. The CDR3 spans 15 residues. V was pared by 7 bases and J by 6 bases, with 16 bases between. DNA of the CDR3: TGCGCCAGCATTCTTGGGCCGAGCCTTAATTCACCCCTCCACTTT. This sequence encodes CASILGPSLNSPLHF.

CDR3 in DNA: TGTGCCAGCAGTTACTCCCGGACTATCGGGGATACGCAGTATTTT. This gives the protein CASSYSRTIGDTQYF. V is TRBV6-5 and J is TRBJ2-3; TRBD2 is a possible D gene (6 bases). Germline lookup yields CDR1 MNHEY and CDR2 SVGAGI. V was cut by 0 bases and J by 6 bases, with 13 bases left in between. CDR3 length equals 15 residues.

This clone was observed a handful of times. The chain joins TRBV5-5 to TRBJ2-4; 10 bases align to TRBD2. The CDR3 is 19 residues long. CDR1 and CDR2 (germline): SGHKS, YYEKEE (reference sequence). V lost 0 bases and J lost 1; bases outside the gene matches: 10. CDR3 DNA: TGTGCCAGCAGCTTGGTGGCTAGCGGGAGTGGTGGGGCCAAAAACATTCAGTACTTC. Amino acid sequence: CASSLVASGSGGAKNIQYF.

The chain joins TRBV10-1 to TRBJ2-1; 9 bases map to TRBD2. Germline V gene lookup returns CDR1 WNHNN and CDR2 SYGVQD (reference sequence). CDR3 size: 18 residues. V lost 0 bases, J lost 3 bases, and 9 bases stayed unmatched. DNA for the CDR3: TGCGCCAGCAGTGAGTCTGCGGGAGGGCCTTTTTTCTACAATGAGCAGTTCTTC. Residues: CASSESAGGPFFYNEQFF.

This chain connects TRBV2 to TRBJ1-2; no clear D gene. Germline V gene data show CDR1 as SNHLY and CDR2 as FYNNEI. The CDR3 is 16 amino acids. The ends were cut back, 5 bases at V and 1 base at J, with 17 bases in the middle. The CDR3 DNA is TGTGCCAGCAGTAGGTCCCAGGATATAATTAACTATGGCTACACCTTC. Protein: CASSRSQDIINYGYTF.